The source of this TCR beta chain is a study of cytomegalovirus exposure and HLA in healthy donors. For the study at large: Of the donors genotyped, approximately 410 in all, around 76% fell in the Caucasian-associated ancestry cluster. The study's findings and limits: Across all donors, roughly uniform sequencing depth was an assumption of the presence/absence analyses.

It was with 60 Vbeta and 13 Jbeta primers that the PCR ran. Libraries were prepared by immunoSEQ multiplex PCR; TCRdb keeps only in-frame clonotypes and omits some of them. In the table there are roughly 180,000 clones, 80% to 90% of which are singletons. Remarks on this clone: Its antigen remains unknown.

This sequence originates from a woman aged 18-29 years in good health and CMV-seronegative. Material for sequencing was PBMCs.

CDR3 sequence (DNA): TGTGCAAGTCGTGTTGGAACGGGAGGGCCTATAAGCTCCTACAATGAGCAGTTCTTC. It codes for CASRVGTGGPISSYNEQFF. The chain joins TRBV12-2 to TRBJ2-1; the listed D gene, TRBD2, was not tested against the DNA. TRBV12-2 is assigned pseudogene status. The CDR3 has 19 amino acids.